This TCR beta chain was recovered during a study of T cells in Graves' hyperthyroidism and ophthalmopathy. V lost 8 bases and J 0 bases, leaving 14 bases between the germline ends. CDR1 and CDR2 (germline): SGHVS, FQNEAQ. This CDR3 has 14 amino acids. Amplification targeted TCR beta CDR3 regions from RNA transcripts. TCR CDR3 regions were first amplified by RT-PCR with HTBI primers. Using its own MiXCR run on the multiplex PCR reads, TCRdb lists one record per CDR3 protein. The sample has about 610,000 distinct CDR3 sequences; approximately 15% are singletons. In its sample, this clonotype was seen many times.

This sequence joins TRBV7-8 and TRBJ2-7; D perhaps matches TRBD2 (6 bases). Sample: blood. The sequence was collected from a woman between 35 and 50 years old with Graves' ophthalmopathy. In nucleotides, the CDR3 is TGTGCCAGCGCACAAGCGGGCATCTCCTACGAGCAGTACTTC. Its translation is CASAQAGISYEQYF.